The 14 T cell receptor beta chains below were found in one sample sequenced in a study of T cells in localized non-small cell lung cancer. TCRdb's table, derived via immunoSEQ multiplex PCR, lists solely in-frame clones and lacks some. The data show tens of thousands of clones, 70% to 90% seen once. Sequenced material: peripheral blood, taken before any cancer treatment. The receptors shown here come from a female donor of 60 years or more with stage I lung adenocarcinoma.

The chain is built from TRBV19 and TRBJ2-2; TRBD1 aligns across 8 bases. Germline V gene sequence: CDR1 LNHDA, CDR2 SQIVND (reference sequence). This CDR3 is built from 19 residues. J lost 2 bases, V lost 4 bases, and 15 bases had no gene match. The DNA for the CDR3 is TGTGCCAGTAGTAGCTCGGACAGGGCTCTTGGCGCTAACACCGGGGAGCTGTTTTTT. This gives the protein CASSSSDRALGANTGELFF.

The chain joins TRBV19 to TRBJ2-1, with D uncertain. The CDR3 spans 16 residues. Germline values: CDR1 LNHDA, CDR2 SQIVND (reference sequence). The V gene lost 5 bases and the J gene lost 0 bases, with 14 bases spanning the gap. The CDR3: CASSAPIGSSYNEQFF. The CDR3 DNA is TGTGCCAGTAGTGCCCCCATCGGTAGCTCCTACAATGAGCAGTTCTTC.

V usage is TRBV19 and J usage is TRBJ2-3; 8 bases fit TRBD2. Germline CDR1 LNHDA, CDR2 SQIVND (reference sequence). V was clipped by 6 bases and J by 6 bases; unmatched bases: 8. The CDR3 totals 14 residues. The CDR3 reads CASRSSGPSDTQYF. The CDR3 DNA follows: TGTGCCAGTAGATCTAGCGGGCCCTCCGATACGCAGTATTTT.

The J gene is TRBJ2-3, the V gene TRBV6-6; TRBD1 or TRBD2 may be the D gene (6 bases each). CDR3 length equals 15 residues. Looked up from germline, CDR1 is MNHNY and CDR2 is SVGAGI (reference sequence). The V gene lost 5 bases and the J gene lost 0 bases, with 12 bases spanning the gap. The CDR3 spells CASSDWGASTDTQYF. In nucleotides, the CDR3 is TGTGCCAGCAGTGATTGGGGGGCCAGCACAGATACGCAGTATTTT.

This clone was picked up many times. V and J are TRBV30 and TRBJ1-1; 8 nucleotides line up with TRBD1. The length of the CDR3 is 12 residues. V gave up 5 bases and J gave up 10 bases; unmatched junction bases: 9. Germline lookup yields CDR1 GTSNPN and CDR2 SVGIG (reference sequence). CDR3 DNA sequence: TGTGCCTGGGACAGGGGTGCCGGGGTAGCTTTCTTT. Encoded protein: CAWDRGAGVAFF.

This rearrangement joins TRBV5-4 to TRBJ2-2, with a weak D call TRBD2 (6 bases). The CDR3 is 15 residues long. The V gene lost 0 bases and the J gene lost 4 bases, with 10 bases spanning the gap. CDR1 SGHNT and CDR2 YYREEE come from the germline V gene (reference sequence). DNA for the CDR3: TGTGCCAGCAGCTTGGGCGGGATCTCCACCGGGGAGCTGTTTTTT. It specifies CASSLGGISTGELFF.

For the CDR3, the DNA is TGCGCCAGCAGCTTGGGACAGGGGGCGCTGGCTGAAGCTTTCTTT. It yields the protein CASSLGQGALAEAFF. V is TRBV5-1 and J is TRBJ1-1, with 10 positions matching TRBD1. The junction had 5 bases not matched to a gene; V was cut back by 0 bases and J by 6 bases. CDR1 and CDR2 (germline): SGHRS, YFSETQ. The CDR3 is 15 amino acids.

The J gene is TRBJ1-5, the V gene TRBV5-1; tentative D call: TRBD1 (5 bases). Germline V gives CDR1 SGHRS, CDR2 YFSETQ. Trimming took 0 bases from V and 5 from J, leaving 15 bases between them. This CDR3 is built from 16 residues. The CDR3, as DNA: TGCGCCAGCAGCTTGGGACCATCCAGGGTCGATCAGCCCCAGCATTTT. This codes for CASSLGPSRVDQPQHF.

The chain joins TRBV5-4 to TRBJ2-7; no firm D call. The CDR3 has 13 residues. V was shortened by 2 bases and J by 1 base, with 7 bases between the two germline ends. In germline, CDR1 is SGHNT, CDR2 YYREEE (reference sequence). This chain's CDR3 is CASSFTESYEQYF. CDR3 nucleotides: TGTGCCAGCAGCTTTACAGAATCCTACGAGCAGTACTTC.

V and J are TRBV5-1 and TRBJ2-1, with a possible D match to TRBD2 (6 bases). This CDR3 contains 15 residues. Germline values: CDR1 SGHRS, CDR2 YFSETQ. Trimming cost V 0 bases and J 4 bases, with 11 bases left between them. The chain's CDR3 is CASSLDGAGYNEQFF. CDR3 in DNA: TGCGCCAGCAGCTTGGACGGGGCGGGATACAATGAGCAGTTCTTC.

The V call is TRBV2, the J call TRBJ1-1; the match to TRBD1 covers 8 bases. V gave up 3 bases and J gave up 4 bases; unmatched junction bases: 4. The CDR3 consists of 14 residues. CDR1 and CDR2 from the germline V gene are SNHLY and FYNNEI. For the CDR3, the DNA is TGTGCCAGCAGTGATCAGGGGGCGCCCACTGAAGCTTTCTTT. Translating gives CASSDQGAPTEAFF.

V and J are TRBV11-3 and TRBJ2-2; no reliable D call. Per germline, CDR1 SGHNT and CDR2 YENEEA. Trimming cost V 3 bases and J 7 bases, with 9 bases left between them. The CDR3 consists of 13 residues. For the CDR3, the DNA is TGTGCCAGCAGCTTTAGGCGGAACGGGGAGCTGTTTTTT. The encoded protein is CASSFRRNGELFF.

The chain recombines TRBV5-1 with TRBJ1-5; unclear D gene. The CDR3 has 15 residues. Germline assignment: CDR1 SGHRS and CDR2 YFSETQ. The V gene lost 0 bases and the J gene lost 5 bases, with 12 bases spanning the gap. The CDR3 region is CASSLEGGGYQPQHF. In DNA, the CDR3 is TGCGCCAGCAGCTTGGAAGGTGGCGGATATCAGCCCCAGCATTTT.

The CDR3 spells CASSKRGGAGYGYTF. The CDR3 DNA is TGTGCCAGCAGCAAGAGGGGGGGCGCCGGGTATGGCTACACCTTC. The chain recombines TRBV5-6 with TRBJ1-2; D perhaps matches TRBD1 (6 bases). This CDR3 is 15 amino acids long. V was trimmed by 4 bases and J by 5 bases, leaving 18 bases between them. In germline, CDR1 is SGHDT, CDR2 YYEEEE.